The sequence of this T cell receptor beta chain was determined in a study of T cell repertoires in cytomegalovirus infection. Background on the study: Newly reported HLA-C-restricted and thoroughly characterized HLA-B-restricted CMV epitopes were employed. The study's findings and limits: Predominance within the ex vivo response was attributable to HLA-C-restricted CMV-specific TCR beta clonotypes. Frequencies of public TCR beta families were cumulated, and this identified carriers of CMV plus the relevant HLA.

Concerning this clonotype itself: Antigen unknown.

TCRdb used MiXCR to reprocess the reads, holding one entry per CDR3 protein. The repertoire has some 560,000 distinct CDR3 sequences, just under 40% of them found once; the top ten carry around 48%. CDR1 and CDR2 from the germline V gene are KGHDR and SFDVKD. V trimming: 0 bases; J trimming: 9 bases; junction bases outside the gene matches: 9. The CDR3 contains 16 residues. This chain uses TRBV24-1 with TRBJ2-1, with 8 bases aligning to TRBD2. Specimen: cultured PBMCs, collected from culture after CMV antigen stimulation. The sequence came from a human donor in good health (CMV status not recorded). Some clones in this sample may be carry-over from other donors' samples. CDR3 coding DNA: TGTGCCACCAGTGATTTGCAACTAGCGGAGGCTAGTGAGCAGTTCTTC. This gives the protein CATSDLQLAEASEQFF.